The sequence of this T cell receptor (beta chain) was determined in a study of lymphopenia after photon versus proton radiotherapy. There are a few counts of this clone. The antigen remains undetermined. Study outcomes and limitations: Oligoclonal CD8+ Temra expansion after nadir drove photon patients' diversity drop. Survival link was tested only in deceased patients; proton benefit remains a possibility. A bigger post-nadir fall in TCR diversity correlated inversely with survival time in deceased patients. Photon-treated patients lost naive T cells and TCR diversity; proton-treated stayed stable.

Here immunoSEQ multiplex PCR was the method, and the copy in TCRdb shows in-frame clones only, minus some. The sample has 26,000 or so clones; roughly 85% are singletons. Germline CDR1 is SGHNT and CDR2 is YYREEE (reference sequence). This CDR3 spans 17 amino acids. The V gene end was trimmed by 1 base and the J gene end by 5 bases; junction bases not matched to a gene: 11. The sequence was collected from a man aged 25 to 40 with gastric cancer. This chain joins TRBV5-4 and TRBJ2-2; 7 nucleotides match TRBD2. The material sequenced was peripheral blood, taken from a patient treated with photon-based radiotherapy. The DNA for the CDR3 is TGTGCCAGCAGCTTGTCGGTGGGAGGGCCGGATACCGGGGAGCTGTTTTTT. The encoded protein is CASSLSVGGPDTGELFF.